This passage covers 3 T cell receptor beta chains from one sample sequenced in a study of cytomegalovirus exposure and HLA in healthy donors (dated by TCRdb to the late 2010s). Library preparation was by the immunoSEQ multiplex PCR assay. For the multiplex PCR, a mixture combining 60 forward primers for TCR Vbeta segments and 13 reverse primers for TCR Jbeta segments was used. In TCRdb, the immuneACCESS table is reduced to in-frame sequences with V and J assigned. These tables do not hold every clone; where another copy was compared, an unresolved V gene accounts for under half, and the others remain unexplained. This sample is represented by some 170,000 clones; more than 60% of them were singletons. Of the sample, around 2.3% is held by the ten largest clones. Sequencing was done on a sample of PBMCs. Receptors were obtained from a human donor in good health.

CDR3 DNA: TGTGCCACCAGCAGAGATTTGACGGGGAAGACACAAAGTTCACCCCTCCACTTT. Translated: CATSRDLTGKTQSSPLHF. The V and J genes are TRBV15 and TRBJ1-6; D gene ambiguous. V lost 0 bases to trimming and J lost 9 bases, with 21 bases between them. CDR3 size: 18 residues. Germline V gene lookup returns CDR1 LNHNV and CDR2 YYDKDF (reference sequence).

The chain is built from TRBV6-9 and TRBJ2-3; weak D call: TRBD2 (6 bases). Germline V gives CDR1 MNHGY, CDR2 SVAAGI. Trimming took 5 bases from V and 5 from J, leaving 20 bases between them. This CDR3 comprises 16 residues. The CDR3 region is CASSDRNRDLEDTQYF. CDR3 in DNA: TGTGCCAGCAGTGATCGAAACCGGGACTTGGAAGATACGCAGTATTTT.

The CDR3 DNA reads as TGTGCCAGCAGCCCCAGACAGGGGACTGCCGAGCAGTACTTC. It encodes CASSPRQGTAEQYF. The chain has TRBV5-4 and TRBJ2-7; 8 bases are shared with TRBD1. The trim removed 4 bases at V and 6 bases at J, leaving 9 bases unmatched. The germline gives CDR1 SGHNT, CDR2 YYREEE (reference sequence). This CDR3 has 14 residues.